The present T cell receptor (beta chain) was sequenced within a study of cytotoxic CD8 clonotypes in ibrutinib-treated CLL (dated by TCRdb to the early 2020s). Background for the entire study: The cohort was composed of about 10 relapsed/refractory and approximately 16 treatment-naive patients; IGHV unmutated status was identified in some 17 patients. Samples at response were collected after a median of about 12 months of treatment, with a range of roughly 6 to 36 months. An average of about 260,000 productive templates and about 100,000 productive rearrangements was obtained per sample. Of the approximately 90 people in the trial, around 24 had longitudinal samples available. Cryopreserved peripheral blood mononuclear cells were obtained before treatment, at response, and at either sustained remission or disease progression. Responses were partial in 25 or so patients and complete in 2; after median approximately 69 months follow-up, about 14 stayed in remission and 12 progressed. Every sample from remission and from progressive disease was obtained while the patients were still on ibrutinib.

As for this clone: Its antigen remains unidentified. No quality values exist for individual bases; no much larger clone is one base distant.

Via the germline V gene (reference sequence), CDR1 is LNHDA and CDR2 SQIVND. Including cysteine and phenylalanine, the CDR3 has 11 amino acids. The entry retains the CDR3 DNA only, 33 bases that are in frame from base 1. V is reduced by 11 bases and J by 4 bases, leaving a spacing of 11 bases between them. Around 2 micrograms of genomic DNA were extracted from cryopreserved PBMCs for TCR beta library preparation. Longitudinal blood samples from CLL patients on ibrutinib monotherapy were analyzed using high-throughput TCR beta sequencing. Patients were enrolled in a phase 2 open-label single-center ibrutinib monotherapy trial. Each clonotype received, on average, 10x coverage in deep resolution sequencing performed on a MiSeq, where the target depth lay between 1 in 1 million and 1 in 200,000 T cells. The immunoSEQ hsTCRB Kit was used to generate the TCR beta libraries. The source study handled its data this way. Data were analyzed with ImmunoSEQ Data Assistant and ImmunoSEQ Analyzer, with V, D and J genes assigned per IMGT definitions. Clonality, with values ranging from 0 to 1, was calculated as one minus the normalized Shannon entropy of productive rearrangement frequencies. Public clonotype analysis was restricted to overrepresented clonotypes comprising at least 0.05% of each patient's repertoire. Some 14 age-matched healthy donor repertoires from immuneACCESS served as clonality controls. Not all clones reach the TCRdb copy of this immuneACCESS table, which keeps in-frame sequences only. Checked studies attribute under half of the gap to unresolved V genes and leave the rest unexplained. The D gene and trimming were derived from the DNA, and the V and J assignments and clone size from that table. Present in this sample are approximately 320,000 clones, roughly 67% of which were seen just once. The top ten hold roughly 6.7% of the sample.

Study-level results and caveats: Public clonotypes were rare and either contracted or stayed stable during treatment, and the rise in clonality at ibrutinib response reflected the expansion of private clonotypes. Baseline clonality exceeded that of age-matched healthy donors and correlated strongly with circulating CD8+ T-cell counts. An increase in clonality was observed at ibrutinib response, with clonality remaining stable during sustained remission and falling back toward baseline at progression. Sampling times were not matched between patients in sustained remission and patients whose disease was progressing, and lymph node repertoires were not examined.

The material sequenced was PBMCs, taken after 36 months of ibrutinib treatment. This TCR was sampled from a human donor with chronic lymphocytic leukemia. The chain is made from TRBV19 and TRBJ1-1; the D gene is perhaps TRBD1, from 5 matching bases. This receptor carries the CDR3 CASKGATEAFF. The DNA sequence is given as TGTGCCTCAAAAGGGGCCACTGAAGCTTTCTTT.